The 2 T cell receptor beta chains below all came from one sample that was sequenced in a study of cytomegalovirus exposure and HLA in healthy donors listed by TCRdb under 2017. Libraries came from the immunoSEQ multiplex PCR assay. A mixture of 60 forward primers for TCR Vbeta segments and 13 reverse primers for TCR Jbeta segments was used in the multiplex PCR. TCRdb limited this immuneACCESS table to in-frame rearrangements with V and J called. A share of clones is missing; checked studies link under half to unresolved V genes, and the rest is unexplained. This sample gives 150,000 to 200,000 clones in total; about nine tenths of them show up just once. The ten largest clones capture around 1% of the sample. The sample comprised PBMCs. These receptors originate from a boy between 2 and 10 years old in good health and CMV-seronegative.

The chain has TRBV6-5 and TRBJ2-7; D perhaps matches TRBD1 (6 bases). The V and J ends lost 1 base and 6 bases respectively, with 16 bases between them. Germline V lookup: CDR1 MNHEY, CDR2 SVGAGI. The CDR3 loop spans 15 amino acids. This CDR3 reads CASSYFAAQGGEQYF. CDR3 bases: TGTGCCAGCAGTTACTTCGCTGCTCAAGGGGGCGAGCAGTACTTC.

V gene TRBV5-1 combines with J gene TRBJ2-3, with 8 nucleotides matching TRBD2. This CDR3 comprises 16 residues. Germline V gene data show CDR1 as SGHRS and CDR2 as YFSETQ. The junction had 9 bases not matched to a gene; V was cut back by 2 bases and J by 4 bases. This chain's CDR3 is CASSFGAGVESDTQYF. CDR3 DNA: TGCGCCAGCAGCTTCGGAGCGGGAGTGGAGTCAGATACGCAGTATTTT.